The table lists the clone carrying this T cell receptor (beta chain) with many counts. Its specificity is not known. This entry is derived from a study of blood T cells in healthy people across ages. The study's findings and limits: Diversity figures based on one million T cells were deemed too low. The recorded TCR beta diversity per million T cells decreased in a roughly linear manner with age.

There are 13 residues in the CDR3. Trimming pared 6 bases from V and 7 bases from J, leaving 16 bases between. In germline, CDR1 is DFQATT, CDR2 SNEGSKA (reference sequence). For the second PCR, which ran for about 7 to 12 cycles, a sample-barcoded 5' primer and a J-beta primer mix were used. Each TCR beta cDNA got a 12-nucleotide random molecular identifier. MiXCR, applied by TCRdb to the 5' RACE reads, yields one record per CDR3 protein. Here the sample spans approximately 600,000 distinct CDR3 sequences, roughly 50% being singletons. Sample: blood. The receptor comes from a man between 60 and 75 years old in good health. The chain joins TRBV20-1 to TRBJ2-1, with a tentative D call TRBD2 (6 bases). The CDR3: CSASHWGENEQFF. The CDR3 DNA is TGCAGTGCCTCACATTGGGGGGAAAATGAGCAGTTCTTC.